This T cell receptor beta chain was found in a study of blood T cell repertoires in COVID-19. Study-wide background: Both acute and convalescent COVID-19 samples were obtained from the United States, Italy and Spain.

Authors' data handling: Nucleated cell counts were estimated from reference gene primer amplification. The protocol was immunoSEQ multiplex PCR, while the TCRdb copy is restricted to in-frame clones and leaves out a portion. From that table come the V and J calls and clone size; the DNA was used to work out D and trimming. The top ten hold around 8.2% of the sample, which has about 57,000 clones, 82% seen once. CDR1 is KGHSH, CDR2 LQKENI, per germline. The CDR3 extends over 14 amino acids. V shed 4 bases, J shed 5 bases, and the junction held 5 bases outside the gene matches. This clone came up once. This sequence originates from a woman aged 80 or over with acute or convalescent COVID-19. Material for sequencing was peripheral blood. The gene calls are TRBV18 and TRBJ2-4; 7 bases match TRBD1. The CDR3 bases are TGTGCCAGCTCACGATCCGGGACAGAAAACATTCAGTACTTC. This gives the protein CASSRSGTENIQYF.